This passage covers 10 T cell receptor beta chains from one sample sequenced in a study of cytomegalovirus exposure and HLA in healthy donors. The assay was immunoSEQ multiplex PCR, and TCRdb's table has in-frame clones only and misses some. The sample lists 90,000 or so clones, 85% occurring once. The sequencing sample was made of PBMCs. The receptors originated from a man aged 18 to 29 in good health and CMV-seropositive.

This chain links TRBV19 with TRBJ2-2; D is unresolved. The CDR3 covers 11 residues. Germline lookup yields CDR1 LNHDA and CDR2 SQIVND (reference sequence). The V gene lost 7 bases and the J gene lost 4 bases, with 4 bases spanning the gap. The CDR3 nucleotides read TGTGCCAGTACCGTCACCGGGGAGCTGTTTTTT. This codes for CASTVTGELFF.

This rearrangement joins TRBV19 to TRBJ1-5; possible D gene TRBD1, 5 bases. V was cut by 5 bases and J by 6 bases, with 23 bases left in between. The CDR3 extends over 17 amino acids. Germline CDR1 LNHDA, CDR2 SQIVND (reference sequence). The CDR3 coding sequence is TGTGCCAGTAGTTTGGGGGATGGGAGGGGCCGTTTTCAGCCCCAGCATTTT. Translated, it gives CASSLGDGRGRFQPQHF. The full variable domain, rest sourced from reference TRBV19 and TRBJ1-5, is DGGITQSPKYLFRKEGQNVTLSCEQNLNHDAMYWYRQDPGQGLRLIYYSQIVNDFQKGDIAEGYSVSREKKESFPLTVTSAQKNPTAFYLCASSLGDGRGRFQPQHFGDGTRLSIL.

V is TRBV18 and J is TRBJ1-1; 12 bases agree with TRBD1. This CDR3 region has 14 residues. After removal of 0 bases from V and 11 bases from J, the junction contained 4 bases not matched to a gene. Germline loops: CDR1 KGHSH, CDR2 LQKENI. The CDR3 DNA follows: TGTGCCAGCTCACCACCGGGACAGGGGGCGGAGGCTTTCTTT. Translation: CASSPPGQGAEAFF.

The chain is built from TRBV29-1 and TRBJ2-3, with TRBD2 identical over 7 bases. Germline loops: CDR1 SQVTM, CDR2 ANQGSEA. This CDR3 contains 13 residues. V was pared by 6 bases and J by 1 base, with 4 bases of the junction left unmatched. CDR3 in amino acids: CSVGDYRTDTQYF. CDR3 DNA sequence: TGCAGCGTCGGGGACTATCGCACAGATACGCAGTATTTT.

This clone was detected once. The chain couples TRBV7-9 to TRBJ2-1; 11 nucleotides align to TRBD2. The CDR3 is 15 amino acids. CDR1 SEHNR and CDR2 FQNEAQ come from the germline V gene (reference sequence). V lost 5 bases to trimming and J lost 4 bases; unmatched junction nucleotides: 4. The CDR3 loop is CASSMTSGTYNEQFF. CDR3 bases: TGTGCCAGCAGCATGACTAGCGGGACGTACAATGAGCAGTTCTTC.

The J gene is TRBJ1-5, the V gene TRBV18; no clear D. This CDR3 is built from 13 residues. Per germline, CDR1 KGHSH and CDR2 LQKENI. V was trimmed by 3 bases and J by 7 bases, leaving 10 bases between them. The CDR3 DNA reads TGTGCCAGCTCACCGGGCGGAGGCCAGCCCCAGCATTTT. Protein sequence: CASSPGGGQPQHF.

This clone was found a few times. The gene calls are TRBV14 and TRBJ2-7, with D uncertain. The germline V and J ends were trimmed by 1 base and 0 bases, with 10 bases remaining between them. The CDR3 contains 15 residues. Germline V gene data show CDR1 as SGHDN and CDR2 as FVKESK. The CDR3 DNA reads as TGTGCCAGCAGCCAAGGGTCGACAAGCTCCTACGAGCAGTACGTC. Translated, it gives CASSQGSTSSYEQYV.

The chain employs TRBV25-1 and TRBJ1-5, with 8 bases that match TRBD1. J gave up 3 bases and V 4 bases, and 2 bases lay outside the gene matches. CDR1 is MGHDK and CDR2 is SYGVNS in the germline V gene. The CDR3 consists of 14 residues. CDR3 residues: CASSATGANQPQHF. The CDR3 bases are TGTGCCAGCAGTGCGACAGGGGCCAATCAGCCCCAGCATTTT.

The chain links TRBV2 to TRBJ2-2, with D tentatively TRBD1 (6 bases). The CDR3 runs to 13 residues. The V end lost 8 bases, the J end lost 3 bases, and 10 bases lay between the germline ends. The germline V gene has CDR1 SNHLY and CDR2 FYNNEI. The CDR3 loop reads CASQQGDTGELFF. The CDR3 DNA reads TGTGCCAGCCAACAGGGAGACACCGGGGAGCTGTTTTTT.

Here the CDR3 reads CASSSPKTGERYNEQFF. In DNA, the CDR3 is TGTGCCAGCAGTTCGCCAAAAACAGGGGAGAGATACAATGAGCAGTTCTTC. The chain uses TRBV27 and TRBJ2-1, with TRBD1 matching over 7 bases. Germline V gene data show CDR1 as MNHEY and CDR2 as SMNVEV (reference sequence). Trimming at V came to 4 bases and at J to 4 bases, leaving 13 bases not matched to a gene. The CDR3 contains 17 residues.